Following are 3 T cell receptor beta chains from one sample sequenced in a study of T-cell memory formation after mild COVID-19. TCRdb re-called the 5' RACE reads with MiXCR, one entry per CDR3 protein. The sample has around 190,000 distinct CDR3 sequences; about 18% are singletons. The sequenced sample consisted of PBMCs or a T cell subset sorted from them (not recorded which). The source of these receptors is a man between 18 and 35 years old who had mild COVID-19 (a few samples of this study predate the infection). Cell type and time point are not known.

This clonotype was detected only a few times. The chain is built from TRBV12-3 or TRBV12-4 and TRBJ2-1, with a possible D match to TRBD2 (7 bases). V dropped 1 base and J dropped 16 bases, with 11 bases sitting between them. The CDR3 is 11 amino acids. In DNA form, the CDR3 reads TGTGCCAGCAGTTTAGACGGGGGGCCCTTCTTC. Its protein product is CASSLDGGPFF.

In this sample, this clonotype turned up a few times. The CDR3 here is CASRTSGGVGEQYF. The DNA of the CDR3 is TGTGCCAGCCGGACTAGCGGGGGGGTAGGCGAGCAGTACTTC. The V call is TRBV7-2, the J call TRBJ2-7; 15 bases are a match to TRBD2. V gave up 8 bases and J gave up 6 bases; unmatched junction bases: 5. Germline values: CDR1 SGHTA, CDR2 FQGNSA. CDR3 length: 14 residues. Combining the CDR3 with reference TRBV7-2 and TRBJ2-7 gives the whole variable domain GAGVSQSPSNKVTEKGKDVELRCDPISGHTALYWYRQSLGQGLEFLIYFQGNSAPDKSGLPSDRFSAERTGGSVSTLTIQRTQQEDSAVYLCASRTSGGVGEQYFGPGTRLTVT.

V usage is TRBV20-1 and J usage is TRBJ2-1; D is unresolved. Germline CDR1 and CDR2: DFQATT and SNEGSKA (reference sequence). Trimming shortened V by 2 bases and J by 9 bases, and 8 bases separated the two germline ends. This CDR3 comprises 11 residues. CDR3 nucleotides: TGCAGTGCTAGATCCTTGGCTGAGCAGTTCTTC. Its protein product is CSARSLAEQFF.